The present T cell receptor beta chain was sequenced within a study of T cells after yellow fever vaccination. In TCRdb, the 5' RACE reads were re-called with MiXCR into one record per CDR3 protein. The repertoire has about 250,000 distinct CDR3 sequences, more than 3.5% of them found once; the top ten carry around 19%. Germline-derived CDR1 and CDR2 are LGHNA and YNFKEQ. The germline V and J ends were trimmed by 0 bases and 0 bases, with 6 bases remaining between them. The CDR3 covers 15 residues. This clonotype was counted ten times or more. This chain connects TRBV4-2 to TRBJ2-1, with a possible D match to TRBD1 (5 bases). The sequenced sample was PBMCs, obtained 15 days after the yellow fever booster vaccination. The receptor was derived from a man aged 18 to 29 who received the YFV17D yellow fever vaccine. DNA of the CDR3: TGTGCCAGCAGCCAAGATGACAGCTCCTACAATGAGCAGTTCTTC. It codes for CASSQDDSSYNEQFF.